The present T cell receptor (beta chain) was sequenced within a study of T cell repertoires in cytomegalovirus infection. Study summary: Both CMV infection and a matching HLA type were indicated by public TCR beta signatures.

TCRdb ran MiXCR on the reads and lists one entry per CDR3 protein. The sample lists roughly 80,000 distinct CDR3 sequences; roughly 39% were seen once. This clonotype was seen repeatedly, ten times or more. Its target is not known. This sequence originates from a human donor in good health (CMV status not recorded). Some clones in this sample may be carry-over from other donors' samples. Sample: CD8+ T cells from cultured PBMCs, taken from culture after CMV antigen stimulation.

In nucleotides, the CDR3 is TGTGCCAGCAGGCTCGACAGGGCGAGCTCCTACGAGCAGTACTTC. This translates into CASRLDRASSYEQYF. The chain is built from TRBV28 and TRBJ2-7; 7 bases fit TRBD1. V lost 6 bases, J lost 0 bases, and 8 bases stayed unmatched. This CDR3 comprises 15 residues. Looked up from germline, CDR1 is MDHEN and CDR2 is SYDVKM.